The clone carrying this TCR beta chain was detected only a few times. Its target is unknown. The PCR was carried out with 60 Vbeta primers and 13 Jbeta primers. Generated by immunoSEQ multiplex PCR, the TCRdb table keeps only in-frame clones and is missing some. The table has 150,000 or so clones, around four fifths seen once. The data originate from a study of cytomegalovirus exposure and HLA in healthy donors. General observations from the study: It was in a later analysis that TCR association rates were seen to vary by HLA locus, highest for DRB1 and lowest for HLA-C. Among immune exposure information, only CMV serostatus was available.

This CDR3 region has 13 residues. Looked up from germline, CDR1 is GTSNPN and CDR2 is SVGIG (reference sequence). J gave up 5 bases and V 5 bases, and 7 bases lay outside the gene matches. J is TRBJ1-1 and V is TRBV30; 8 nucleotides line up with TRBD1. The sequence derives from a man aged 30 to 39 in good health and CMV-seropositive. Sequenced material: PBMCs. In DNA form, the CDR3 reads TGTGCCTGGGACAGGGGCGGGGGTACTGAAGCTTTCTTT. It specifies CAWDRGGGTEAFF.